This TCR beta chain was found in a study of radiotherapy plus CTLA-4 blockade in lung cancer. Across the whole study: Objective responses occurred in around 18% of patients; about 32% had disease control.

Whole-study findings and limits: Tumor-origin TCR clones grew in blood after radiotherapy plus ipilimumab.

With regard to this clone: Its specificity is unknown.

There are 14 residues in the CDR3. The V and J ends lost 3 bases and 5 bases respectively, with 13 bases between them. In germline, CDR1 is MGHDK, CDR2 SYGVNS. Participants had chemo-refractory metastatic non-small-cell lung cancer and were treated with focal radiation plus ipilimumab CTLA-4 blockade. Only in-frame clones appear in the TCRdb table, and some are missing; sequencing was by immunoSEQ multiplex PCR. This sample has roughly 66,000 clones, with about 80% found just once. The material was peripheral blood, obtained from a patient treated with radiotherapy plus ipilimumab. The receptor was isolated from a human donor with non-small cell lung cancer who had a partial response to radiotherapy plus ipilimumab. The V call is TRBV25-1, the J call TRBJ1-1; D gene unclear. CDR3 protein: CASSDSPSGTEAFF. The CDR3 nucleotides are TGTGCCAGCAGTGATAGCCCGTCGGGTACTGAAGCTTTCTTT.